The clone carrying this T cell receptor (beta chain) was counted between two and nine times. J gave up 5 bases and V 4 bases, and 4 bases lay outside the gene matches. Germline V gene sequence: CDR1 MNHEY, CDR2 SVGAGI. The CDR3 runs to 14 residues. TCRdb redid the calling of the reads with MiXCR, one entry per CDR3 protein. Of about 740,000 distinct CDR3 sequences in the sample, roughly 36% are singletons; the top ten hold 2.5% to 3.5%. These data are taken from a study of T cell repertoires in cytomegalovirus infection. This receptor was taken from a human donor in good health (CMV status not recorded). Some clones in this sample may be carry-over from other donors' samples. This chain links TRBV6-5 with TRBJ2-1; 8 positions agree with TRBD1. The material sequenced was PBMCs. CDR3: CASSFPGQDNEQFF. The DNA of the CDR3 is TGTGCCAGCAGTTTTCCGGGACAGGACAATGAGCAGTTCTTC.